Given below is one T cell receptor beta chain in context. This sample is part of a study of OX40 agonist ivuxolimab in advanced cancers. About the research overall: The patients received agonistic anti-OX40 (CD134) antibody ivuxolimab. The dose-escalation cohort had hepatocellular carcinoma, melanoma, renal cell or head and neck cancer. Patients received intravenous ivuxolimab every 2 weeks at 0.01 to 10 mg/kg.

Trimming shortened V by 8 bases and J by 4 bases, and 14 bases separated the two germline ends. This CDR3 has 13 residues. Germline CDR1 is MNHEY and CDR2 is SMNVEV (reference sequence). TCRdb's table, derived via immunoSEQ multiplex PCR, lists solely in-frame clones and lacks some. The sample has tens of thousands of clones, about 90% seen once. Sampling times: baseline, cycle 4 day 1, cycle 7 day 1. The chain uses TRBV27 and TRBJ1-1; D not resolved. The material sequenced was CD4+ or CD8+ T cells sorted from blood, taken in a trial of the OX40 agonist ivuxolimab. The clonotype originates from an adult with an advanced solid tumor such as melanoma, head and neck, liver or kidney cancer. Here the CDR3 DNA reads TGTGCCAGCGGTAAGAAGGCCACCACTGAAGCTTTCTTT. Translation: CASGKKATTEAFF.